The 15 T cell receptor beta chains reported below all come from one sample, sequenced in a study of shared clonotypes between healthy human individuals. Clones were read by immunoSEQ multiplex PCR, and TCRdb kept only the in-frame ones, dropping some. The sample lists roughly 640,000 clones, more than 95% occurring once. Material: naive CD4+ T cells sorted from blood. The subset is: CD45RA+ positively selected. The receptor source for this set is a woman between 25 and 40 years old in good health.

The J gene is TRBJ2-3, the V gene TRBV6-5; no firm D call. The germline V and J ends were trimmed by 4 bases and 1 base, with 6 bases remaining between them. The CDR3 extends over 13 amino acids. CDR1 is MNHEY and CDR2 is SVGAGI in the germline V gene. CDR3 protein: CASSWGGTDTQYF. The CDR3 DNA reads TGTGCCAGCAGTTGGGGTGGCACAGATACGCAGTATTTT.

The rearrangement joins TRBV4-1 to TRBJ2-2; 11 bases fit TRBD2. CDR3 size: 18 residues. Per germline, CDR1 MGHRA and CDR2 YSYEKL. The J segment lost 4 bases and the V segment lost 0 bases, leaving 7 bases of the junction unmatched. CDR3 nucleotide sequence: TGCGCCAGCAGCCAAGAACCCATAGCGGGAGGGCGCACCGGGGAGCTGTTTTTT. Translating it yields CASSQEPIAGGRTGELFF.

The genes are TRBV7-9 and TRBJ1-2, with D tentatively TRBD1 (6 bases). Germline values: CDR1 SEHNR, CDR2 FQNEAQ (reference sequence). This CDR3 region has 15 residues. The V end lost 3 bases, the J end lost 5 bases, and 16 bases lay between the germline ends. This CDR3 reads CASSLLDSHEYGYTF. CDR3 nucleotide sequence: TGTGCCAGCAGCTTGTTGGACAGCCACGAGTATGGCTACACCTTC.

J is TRBJ2-7 and V is TRBV6-5; perhaps TRBD1 as D (6 bases). CDR3 length equals 16 residues. Trimming cost V 0 bases and J 3 bases, with 15 bases left between them. From germline, CDR1 is MNHEY and CDR2 SVGAGI. CDR3 sequence reads: CASSYSKGEFGYEQYF. CDR3 coding DNA: TGTGCCAGCAGTTACTCGAAGGGGGAGTTCGGCTACGAGCAGTACTTC.

The genes are TRBV19 and TRBJ2-5; 10 nucleotides align to TRBD2. Germline V gene lookup returns CDR1 LNHDA and CDR2 SQIVND (reference sequence). Trimming removed 4 bases from V and 4 bases from J; junction bases left unmatched: 12. The CDR3 totals 17 residues. The CDR3 sequence: CASSKGLAGARGETQYF. The CDR3 DNA reads TGTGCCAGTAGTAAAGGCCTAGCGGGAGCGCGAGGAGAGACCCAGTACTTC. Variable domain in full (rest from reference TRBV19 and TRBJ2-5): DGGITQSPKYLFRKEGQNVTLSCEQNLNHDAMYWYRQDPGQGLRLIYYSQIVNDFQKGDIAEGYSVSREKKESFPLTVTSAQKNPTAFYLCASSKGLAGARGETQYFGPGTRLLVL.

The rearrangement joins TRBV5-5 to TRBJ2-7, with TRBD1 matching over 9 bases. Germline V gene lookup returns CDR1 SGHKS and CDR2 YYEKEE (reference sequence). This CDR3 comprises 15 residues. Germline trimming cut 4 bases from V and 5 bases from J; bases unmatched to any gene: 10. CDR3 residues: CASSLYRQGVDEQYF. The CDR3 nucleotides read TGTGCCAGCAGCCTCTATCGACAGGGGGTGGACGAGCAGTACTTC.

The CDR3 loop is CASRSTYGLQSYEQYF. DNA for the CDR3: TGTGCCAGCAGATCGACCTATGGTCTACAATCCTACGAGCAGTACTTC. J is TRBJ2-7 and V is TRBV28; unclear D gene. This CDR3 has 16 residues. The germline V gene encodes CDR1 MDHEN and CDR2 SYDVKM. Trimming took off 6 bases at V and 1 base at J, with 19 bases between the two ends.

DNA for the CDR3: TGTGCCAGCAGTTTCAAAGCGGGAGCTCACGAGCAGTACTTC. It specifies CASSFKAGAHEQYF. The V gene is TRBV27, the J gene TRBJ2-7; 8 positions match TRBD2. The CDR3 has 14 amino acids. With V trimmed by 3 bases and J by 5 bases, 6 bases remained unmatched. CDR1 and CDR2 (germline): MNHEY, SMNVEV (reference sequence).

The chain couples TRBV18 to TRBJ1-6; a weak D match, TRBD1 (5 bases). The CDR3 totals 14 residues. V was clipped by 6 bases and J by 7 bases, with 13 bases between them. Germline V gene lookup returns CDR1 KGHSH and CDR2 LQKENI. CDR3 nucleotide sequence: TGTGCCAGCTCCCCCGGGACTGGGAATTCACCCCTCCACTTT. The encoded protein is CASSPGTGNSPLHF.

This chain connects TRBV4-1 to TRBJ1-2; TRBD1 might be the D (5 bases). CDR3 length: 16 amino acids. V lost 5 bases and J 3 bases, leaving 19 bases between the germline ends. Germline CDR1 and CDR2: MGHRA and YSYEKL. The CDR3 sequence is CASSFTGSAGDYGYTF. Here the CDR3 DNA reads TGCGCCAGCAGCTTCACGGGGTCGGCGGGGGACTATGGCTACACCTTC.

The J gene is TRBJ1-1, the V gene TRBV28; TRBD1 is a possible D gene (5 bases). The CDR3 length is 12 residues. V lost 3 bases to trimming and J lost 4 bases, with 6 bases between them. CDR1 is MDHEN, CDR2 SYDVKM, per germline. CDR3 loop: CASSFRVTEAFF. The DNA of the CDR3 is TGTGCCAGCAGTTTCAGGGTCACTGAAGCTTTCTTT. Using reference TRBV28 and TRBJ1-1 for the parts outside the CDR3, the full variable domain is DVKVTQSSRYLVKRTGEKVFLECVQDMDHENMFWYRQDPGLGLRLIYFSYDVKMKEKGDIPEGYSVSREKKERFSLILESASTNQTSMYLCASSFRVTEAFFGQGTRLTVV.

This sequence joins TRBV5-1 and TRBJ2-1, with TRBD2 matching 10 bases. V shed 3 bases, J shed 1 base, and the junction held 4 bases outside the gene matches. The germline V gene has CDR1 SGHRS and CDR2 YFSETQ. The CDR3 length is 16 residues. The CDR3 is CASSYIAGGSYNEQFF. The CDR3 coding sequence is TGCGCCAGCAGCTATATAGCGGGAGGTTCCTACAATGAGCAGTTCTTC.

The chain recombines TRBV6-5 with TRBJ2-5; no clear D gene. The germline V gene has CDR1 MNHEY and CDR2 SVGAGI. The V and J ends lost 7 bases and 1 base respectively, with 7 bases between them. The CDR3 is made up of 12 amino acids. The CDR3 region has the DNA TGTGCCAGCACTAACAGCCAAGAGACCCAGTACTTC. It encodes CASTNSQETQYF.

The chain uses TRBV7-9 and TRBJ2-3; weak D call: TRBD2 (5 bases). CDR3 size: 13 residues. Germline V gene sequence: CDR1 SEHNR, CDR2 FQNEAQ (reference sequence). V lost 2 bases and J lost 6, with 9 bases in between. CDR3 sequence (DNA): TGTGCCAGCAGCTTATCGGGGAAGGATACGCAGTATTTT. As protein: CASSLSGKDTQYF.

V usage is TRBV7-2 and J usage is TRBJ2-1; TRBD2 agrees at 10 bases. Unmatched junction bases numbered 8, after V lost 4 bases and J lost 5 bases. The length of the CDR3 is 16 residues. Germline V gene sequence: CDR1 SGHTA, CDR2 FQGNSA. CDR3 sequence: CASSSQREGLDNEQFF. For the CDR3, the DNA is TGTGCCAGCAGCTCCCAGCGGGAGGGCCTTGACAATGAGCAGTTCTTC.